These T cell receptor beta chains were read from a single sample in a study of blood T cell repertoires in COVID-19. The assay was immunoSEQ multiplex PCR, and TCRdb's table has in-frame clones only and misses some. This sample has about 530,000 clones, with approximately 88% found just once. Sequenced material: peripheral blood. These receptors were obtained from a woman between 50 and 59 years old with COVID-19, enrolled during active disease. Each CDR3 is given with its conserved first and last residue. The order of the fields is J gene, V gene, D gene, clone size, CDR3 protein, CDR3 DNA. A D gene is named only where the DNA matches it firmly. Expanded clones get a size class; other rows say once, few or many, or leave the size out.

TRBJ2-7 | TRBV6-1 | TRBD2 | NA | CASSEGGGSYEQYF | TGTGCCAGCAGTGAAGGGGGGGGATCCTACGAGCAGTACTTC
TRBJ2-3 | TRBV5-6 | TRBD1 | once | CASSRLDRDRDTQYF | TGTGCCAGCAGCCGCCTAGACAGGGATCGTGATACGCAGTATTTT
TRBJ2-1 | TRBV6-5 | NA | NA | CASSYAGGQGVDEQFF | TGTGCCAGCAGTTACGCGGGGGGACAGGGTGTCGATGAGCAGTTCTTC
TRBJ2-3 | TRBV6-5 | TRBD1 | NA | CASRRTGADTQYF | TGTGCCAGCAGACGTACAGGGGCAGATACGCAGTATTTT
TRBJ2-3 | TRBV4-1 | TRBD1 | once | CASSQDRGTGTDTQYF | TGCGCCAGCAGCCAAGACCGAGGGACAGGGACAGATACGCAGTATTTT
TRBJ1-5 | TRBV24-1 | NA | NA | CATSGLSNQPQHF | TGTGCCACCAGTGGACTGAGCAATCAGCCCCAGCATTTT
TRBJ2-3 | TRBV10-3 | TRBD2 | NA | CAITRGGGPTDTQYF | TGTGCCATCACGAGAGGCGGGGGGCCCACAGATACGCAGTATTTT
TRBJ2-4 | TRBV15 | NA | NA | CATSRGGSLLAKNIQYF | TGTGCCACCAGCAGAGGAGGAAGTCTACTAGCCAAAAACATTCAGTACTTC
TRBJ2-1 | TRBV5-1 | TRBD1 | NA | CASGRDSTYNEQFF | TGCGCCAGCGGCCGGGACAGTACCTACAATGAGCAGTTCTTC
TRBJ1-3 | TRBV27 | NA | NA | CASRPQGPLSGNTIYF | TGTGCCAGCAGGCCACAGGGCCCTCTCTCTGGAAACACCATATATTTT
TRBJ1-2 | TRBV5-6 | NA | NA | CASSFGGVGYGYTF | TGTGCCAGCAGCTTTGGGGGGGTTGGCTATGGCTACACCTTC
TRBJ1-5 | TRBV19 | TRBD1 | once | CAIGTGGDGPQHF | TGTGCCATCGGGACAGGGGGCGACGGGCCCCAGCATTTT
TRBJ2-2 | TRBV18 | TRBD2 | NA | CASSPEAGGRSGELFF | TGTGCCAGCTCACCAGAAGCGGGGGGAAGATCCGGGGAGCTGTTTTTT
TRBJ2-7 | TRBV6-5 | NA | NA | CASSYSSRGSAYEQYF | TGTGCCAGCAGTTACTCGTCCAGGGGAAGCGCCTACGAGCAGTACTTC
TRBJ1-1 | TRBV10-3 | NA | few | CAISEDRNTEAFF | TGTGCCATCAGTGAGGACAGAAACACTGAAGCTTTCTTT
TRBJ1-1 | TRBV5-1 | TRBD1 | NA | CASSYDRGNTEAFF | TGCGCCAGCAGCTACGACAGGGGCAACACTGAAGCTTTCTTT
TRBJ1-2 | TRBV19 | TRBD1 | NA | CASSIPRGDYGYTF | TGTGCCAGTAGTATACCCAGGGGGGACTATGGCTACACCTTC
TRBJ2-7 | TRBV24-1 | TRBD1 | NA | CATSEPGQLPTGYEQYF | TGTGCCACCAGTGAACCGGGACAGCTCCCTACCGGTTACGAGCAGTACTTC
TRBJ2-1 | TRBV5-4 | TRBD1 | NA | CASSLGPQGAQGEQFF | TGTGCCAGCAGCTTGGGTCCACAGGGGGCTCAAGGTGAGCAGTTCTTC
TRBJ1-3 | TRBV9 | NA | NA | CASSVSQSSGNTIYF | TGTGCCAGCAGCGTATCACAGTCCTCTGGAAACACCATATATTTT
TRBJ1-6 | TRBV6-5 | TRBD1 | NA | CASRETGPKPPLHF | TGTGCCAGCAGGGAGACAGGGCCCAAGCCACCCCTCCACTTT
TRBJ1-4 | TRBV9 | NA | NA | CASSGDRGAVEKLFF | TGTGCCAGCAGCGGTGATCGGGGGGCGGTTGAAAAACTGTTTTTT
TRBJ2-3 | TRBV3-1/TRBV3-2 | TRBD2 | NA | CASSQDPRGLAESTDTQYF | TGTGCCAGCAGCCAAGATCCGAGAGGCCTAGCGGAAAGCACAGATACGCAGTATTTT